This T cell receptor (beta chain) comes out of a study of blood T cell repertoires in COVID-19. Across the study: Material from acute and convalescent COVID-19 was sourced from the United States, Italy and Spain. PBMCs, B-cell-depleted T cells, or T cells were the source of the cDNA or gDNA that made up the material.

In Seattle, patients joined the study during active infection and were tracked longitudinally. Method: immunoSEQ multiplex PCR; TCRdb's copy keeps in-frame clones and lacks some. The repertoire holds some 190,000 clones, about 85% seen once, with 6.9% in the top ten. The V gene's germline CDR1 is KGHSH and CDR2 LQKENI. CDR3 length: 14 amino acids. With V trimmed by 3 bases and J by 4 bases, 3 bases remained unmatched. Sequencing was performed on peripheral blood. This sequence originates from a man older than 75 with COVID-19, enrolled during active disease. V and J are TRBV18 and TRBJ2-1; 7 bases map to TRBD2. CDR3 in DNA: TGTGCCAGCTCACCGGGACTATCATACAATGAGCAGTTCTTC. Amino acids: CASSPGLSYNEQFF.